A selection of T cell receptor beta chains follows, all from one sample in a study of a mutant IDH1 vaccine in newly diagnosed glioma. Clones were sequenced by immunoSEQ multiplex PCR, and TCRdb holds only the in-frame ones, with some missing. Seen here are around 60,000 clones, 75% to 90% observed once, and the top ten hold 1.5% to 2.5%. Their antigens remain unidentified. The sample consisted of PBMCs, taken from a glioma patient whose treatment included an IDH1 peptide vaccine. These receptors originate from a middle-aged man with glioma. CDR3s include the opening cysteine and the closing phenylalanine or tryptophan. A D gene is named only where the DNA matches it firmly. The listing skips clone size in some rows; elsewhere it reads once, few, many or a size class.

NA	TRBD1	13	TRBV5-1	TRBJ1-2	TGCGCCAGCACCGGACAGGGGGCGGAGGGCTACACCTTC	CASTGQGAEGYTF
few	NA	15	TRBV29-1	TRBJ2-4	TGCAGCGGCCGGACGGGCGGCTACGCCAAAAACATTCAGTACTTC	CSGRTGGYAKNIQYF
NA	TRBD2	15	TRBV19	TRBJ2-7	TGTGCCAGTAGTGCGACTAGCGGTATCTCCTACGAGCAGTACTTC	CASSATSGISYEQYF
few	NA	14	TRBV15	TRBJ2-1	TGTGCCACCAGCAGAGGGGACGGCTACAATGAGCAGTTCTTC	CATSRGDGYNEQFF
NA	NA	16	TRBV2	TRBJ2-2	TGTGCCAGCAGTAAAGGGAAACTGGGGAACACCGGGGAGCTGTTTTTT	CASSKGKLGNTGELFF
NA	NA	16	TRBV21-1	TRBJ2-1	TGTGCCAGCAGCAAAGCGCAACGGGGGGTCTACAATGAGCAGTTCTTC	CASSKAQRGVYNEQFF
NA	TRBD1	14	TRBV28	TRBJ1-2	TGTGCCAGCAGTCCTACAAGACAGGGGGCGAGTTACACCTTC	CASSPTRQGASYTF
NA	NA	13	TRBV4-2	TRBJ2-1	TGTGCCAGCAGCCAGTCCCTTTTGGGCTTGCAGTTCTTC	CASSQSLLGLQFF
NA	NA	18	TRBV19	TRBJ2-5	TGTGCCAGTAGTATGTCCGGGGCTCCCGTGCTTCTCCAAGAGACCCAGTACTTC	CASSMSGAPVLLQETQYF
NA	TRBD1	15	TRBV7-2	TRBJ1-1	TGTGCCAGCACCGTCGACAGGGGGAAAAACACTGAAGCTTTCTTT	CASTVDRGKNTEAFF
NA	NA	16	TRBV7-7	TRBJ2-6	TGTGCCAGCAGCTTAGCGAAGGCAGCTGGGGCCAACGTCCTGACTTTC	CASSLAKAAGANVLTF
NA	NA	16	TRBV11-2	TRBJ1-4	TGTGCCAGCAGCCCCAACGTCGGGGGAGGTAATGAAAAACTGTTTTTT	CASSPNVGGGNEKLFF
NA	NA	13	TRBV5-5	TRBJ2-5	TGTGCCAGCAGCCGGACAGTACAAGAGACCCAGTACTTC	CASSRTVQETQYF
once	TRBD1	14	TRBV2	TRBJ1-2	TGTGCCAGCAGTGAAGCGACAGGGAACTATGGCTACACCTTC	CASSEATGNYGYTF
NA	TRBD1	13	TRBV10-2	TRBJ1-1	TGCGCCAGCAGTGTGACAGGGGCCACTGAAGCTTTCTTT	CASSVTGATEAFF
NA	NA	16	TRBV18	TRBJ2-5	TGTGCCAGCTCACCAGACTTGATACAGGGCCAAGAGACCCAGTACTTC	CASSPDLIQGQETQYF
NA	NA	14	TRBV11-3	TRBJ2-3	TGTGCCAGCAGCAGGGGGGCTAGCACAGATACGCAGTATTTT	CASSRGASTDTQYF
once	NA	15	TRBV18	TRBJ1-1	TGTGCCAGCTCGCCGTCCGGGACATCGGGCACTGAAGCTTTCTTT	CASSPSGTSGTEAFF
NA	TRBD2	16	TRBV19	TRBJ2-2	TGTGCCAGTAGTATGACGGGACTAGCGGCCCCCGGGGAGCTGTTTTTT	CASSMTGLAAPGELFF
NA	NA	13	TRBV7-9	TRBJ2-1	TGTGCCAGCAGCCCCGGGTTTAGCGATGAGCAGTTCTTC	CASSPGFSDEQFF
NA	NA	11	TRBV5-6	TRBJ2-1	TGTGCCAGCAGCTTGTCTTATGAGCAGTTCTTC	CASSLSYEQFF
NA	TRBD1	13	TRBV19	TRBJ1-1	TGTGCCAGTAGTACTGGACAGGAACTTGAAGCTTTCTTT	CASSTGQELEAFF
NA	NA	15	TRBV15	TRBJ2-1	TGTGCCACCAGCAGAGATTATGGATCCTACAATGAGCAGTTCTTC	CATSRDYGSYNEQFF
NA	TRBD1	16	TRBV29-1	TRBJ1-1	TGCAGCGCACTCCGGGACAGGGGGCCTCTGAACACTGAAGCTTTCTTT	CSALRDRGPLNTEAFF
once	NA	15	TRBV11-3	TRBJ2-1	TGTGCCAGCAGCTTAGACAGGGGCTCCTACAATGAGCAGTTCTTC	CASSLDRGSYNEQFF
NA	NA	12	TRBV7-9	TRBJ1-2	TGTGCCAGCAGCCCAGACTTCTATGGCTACACCTTC	CASSPDFYGYTF
NA	NA	15	TRBV14	TRBJ2-1	TGTGCCAGCAGCCAAGAACTGGGGTGGGGAAATGAGCAGTTCTTC	CASSQELGWGNEQFF
NA	NA	15	TRBV6-5	TRBJ1-3	TGTGCCAGCAGTTCGACATCAATCTCTGGAAACACCATATATTTT	CASSSTSISGNTIYF